This entry concerns a single T cell receptor beta chain. The antigen is not known. The data stem from a study of CD8 T cells in Susac syndrome. The CDR3 spans 14 residues. The trim removed 2 bases at V and 2 bases at J, leaving 1 base unmatched. CDR1 is KGHSH, CDR2 LQKENI, per germline. Random-hexamer reverse transcription was applied to 0.5 to 1 ug RNA. Amplification of TCR beta CDR3 across 54 Vbeta and 13 Jbeta was performed with immunoSEQ multiplex PCR. TCRdb redid the calling of the immunoSEQ multiplex PCR reads with MiXCR, one entry per CDR3 protein. The table lists about 150,000 distinct CDR3 sequences, 90% to 95% of them singletons. Study-level points and caveats: The Susac syndrome CD4+ T cell repertoires displayed no clonal expansion.

This clonotype originated in a human donor with Susac syndrome. Source material: CD4+ T cells from PBMCs. The chain is built from TRBV18 and TRBJ2-7; 9 bases map to TRBD2. This CDR3 is CASSPGGGAYEQYF. The CDR3 DNA follows: TGTGCCAGCTCACCAGGCGGGGGGGCCTACGAGCAGTACTTC.